The present T cell receptor (beta chain) was sequenced within a study of early T cells in non-severe SARS-CoV-2 infection. Study background: Bulk RNA taken from unsorted whole blood was sequenced, leaving chains unpaired.

CDR1 SGHAT and CDR2 FQNNGV come from the germline V gene. V lost 3 bases and J lost 2, with 11 bases in between. The CDR3 spans 14 residues. Overall study findings and caveats: Reliance on VDJdb matching favored anti-spike CD8 responses; private and CD4 specificities were missed.

This clonotype was seen many times. Its antigen remains unidentified. Attachment of unique molecular identifiers to individual cDNA molecules was performed. MiXCR was run by TCRdb on the 5' RACE reads, yielding one entry per CDR3 protein. This sample has roughly 25,000 distinct CDR3 sequences, with about 4% found just once. Sequences were obtained from whole blood. V is TRBV11-2 and J is TRBJ2-7, with D uncertain. The receptor comes from an adult who was a healthcare worker with PCR-confirmed SARS-CoV-2 infection or an uninfected control (not recorded which). The CDR3, as DNA: TGTGCCAGCAGCTTTTCCGACCGAACCTACGAGCAGTACTTC. Its protein product is CASSFSDRTYEQYF. The whole variable domain, filled in from reference TRBV11-2 and TRBJ2-7, reads EAGVAQSPRYKIIEKRQSVAFWCNPISGHATLYWYQQILGQGPKLLIQFQNNGVVDDSQLPKDRFSAERLKGVDSTLKIQPAKLEDSAVYLCASSFSDRTYEQYFGPGTRLTVT.